This TCR beta chain was sequenced in a study of blood T cell repertoires in COVID-19. Background on the study: The samples span acute and convalescent COVID-19 from the United States, Italy and Spain.

This clone has just a few counts. CDR3 length equals 15 residues. The V gene lost 3 bases and the J gene lost 5 bases, with 15 bases spanning the gap. Germline V gives CDR1 SNHLY, CDR2 FYNNEI. Assay: immunoSEQ multiplex PCR; the TCRdb copy retains only in-frame clones and omits some. The sample lists around 230,000 clones, 75% to 90% occurring once. This TCR derives from a young man who had recovered from COVID-19. The J gene is TRBJ2-3, the V gene TRBV2, with D tentatively TRBD2 (5 bases). Sequencing was carried out using peripheral blood. CDR3: CASSDTVEGQDTQYF. The CDR3 bases are TGTGCCAGCAGTGATACCGTAGAGGGTCAAGATACGCAGTATTTT.